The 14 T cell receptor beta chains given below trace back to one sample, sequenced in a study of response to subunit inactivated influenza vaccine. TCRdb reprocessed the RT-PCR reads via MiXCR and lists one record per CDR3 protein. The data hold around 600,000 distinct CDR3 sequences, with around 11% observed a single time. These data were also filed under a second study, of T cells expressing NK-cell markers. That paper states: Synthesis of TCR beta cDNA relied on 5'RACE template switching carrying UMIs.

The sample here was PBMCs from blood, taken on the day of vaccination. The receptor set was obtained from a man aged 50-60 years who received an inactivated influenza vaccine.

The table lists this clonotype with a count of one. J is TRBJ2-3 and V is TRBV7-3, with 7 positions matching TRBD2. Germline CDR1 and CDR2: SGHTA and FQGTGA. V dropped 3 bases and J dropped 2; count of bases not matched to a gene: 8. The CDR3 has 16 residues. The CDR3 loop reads CASSFSWGGNTDTQYF. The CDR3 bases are TGTGCCAGCAGCTTCTCATGGGGGGGGAACACAGATACGCAGTATTTT. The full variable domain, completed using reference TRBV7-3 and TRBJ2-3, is GAGVSQTPSNKVTEKGKYVELRCDPISGHTALYWYRQSLGQGPEFLIYFQGTGAADDSGLPNDRFFAVRPEGSVSTLKIQRTERGDSAVYLCASSFSWGGNTDTQYFGPGTRLTVL.

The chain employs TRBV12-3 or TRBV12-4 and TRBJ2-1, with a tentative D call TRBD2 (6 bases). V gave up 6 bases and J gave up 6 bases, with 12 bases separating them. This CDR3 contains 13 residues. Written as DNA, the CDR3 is TGTGCCAGCAGCCACAGAGCGGGCAATGAGCAGTTCTTC. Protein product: CASSHRAGNEQFF.

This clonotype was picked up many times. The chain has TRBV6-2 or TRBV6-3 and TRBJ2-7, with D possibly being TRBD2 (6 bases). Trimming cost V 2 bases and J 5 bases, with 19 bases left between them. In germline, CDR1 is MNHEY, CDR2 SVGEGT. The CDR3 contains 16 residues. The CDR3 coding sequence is TGTGCCAGCAGTTACCCTATTTGGAGGGGCCGCGACGAGCAGTACTTC. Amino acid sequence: CASSYPIWRGRDEQYF.

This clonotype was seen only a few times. In nucleotides, the CDR3 is TGTGCCAGCAGTTGGACAGCCAATGGCTACACCTTC. It codes for CASSWTANGYTF. The chain carries TRBV12-3 or TRBV12-4 and TRBJ1-2, with D tentatively TRBD1 (6 bases). V gave up 4 bases and J gave up 6 bases, with 9 bases separating them. CDR3 size: 12 residues.

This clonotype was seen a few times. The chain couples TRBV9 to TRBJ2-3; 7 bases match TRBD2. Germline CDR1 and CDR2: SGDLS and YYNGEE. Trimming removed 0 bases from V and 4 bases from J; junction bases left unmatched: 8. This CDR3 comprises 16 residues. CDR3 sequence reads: CASSVAEGGIADTQYF. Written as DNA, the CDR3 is TGTGCCAGCAGCGTAGCTGAGGGAGGGATAGCAGATACGCAGTATTTT.

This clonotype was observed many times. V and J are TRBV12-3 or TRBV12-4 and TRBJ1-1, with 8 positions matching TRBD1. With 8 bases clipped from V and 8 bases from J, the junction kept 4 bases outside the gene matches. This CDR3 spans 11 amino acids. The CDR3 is CASGQGAEAFF. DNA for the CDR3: TGTGCCAGCGGGCAGGGGGCGGAAGCTTTCTTT.

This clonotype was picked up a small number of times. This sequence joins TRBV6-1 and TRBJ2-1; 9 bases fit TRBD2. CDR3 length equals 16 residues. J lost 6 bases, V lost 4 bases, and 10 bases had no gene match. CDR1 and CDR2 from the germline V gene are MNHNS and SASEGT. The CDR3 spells CASSVTGTSFFNEQFF. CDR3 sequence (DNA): TGTGCCAGCAGTGTAACCGGGACTAGCTTTTTCAATGAGCAGTTCTTC.

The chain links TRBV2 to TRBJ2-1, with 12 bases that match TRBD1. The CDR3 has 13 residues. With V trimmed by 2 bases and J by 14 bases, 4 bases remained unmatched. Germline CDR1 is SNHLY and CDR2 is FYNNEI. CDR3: CASSEWDRGLEFF. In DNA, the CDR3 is TGTGCCAGCAGTGAATGGGACAGGGGGCTTGAGTTCTTC.

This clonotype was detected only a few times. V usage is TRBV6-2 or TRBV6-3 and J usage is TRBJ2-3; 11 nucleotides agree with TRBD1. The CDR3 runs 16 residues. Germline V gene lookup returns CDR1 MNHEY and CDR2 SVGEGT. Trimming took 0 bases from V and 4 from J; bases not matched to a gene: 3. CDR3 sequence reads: CASSYSRTGGADTQYF. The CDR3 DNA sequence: TGTGCCAGCAGTTACTCCCGGACAGGGGGCGCAGATACGCAGTATTTT.

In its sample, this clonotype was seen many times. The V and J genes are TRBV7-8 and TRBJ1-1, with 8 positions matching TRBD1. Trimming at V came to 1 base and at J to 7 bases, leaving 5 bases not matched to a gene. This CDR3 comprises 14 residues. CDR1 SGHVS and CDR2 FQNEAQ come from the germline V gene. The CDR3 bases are TGTGCCAGCAGCTTAGTTACAGGGGGTTTTGAAGCTTTCTTT. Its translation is CASSLVTGGFEAFF.

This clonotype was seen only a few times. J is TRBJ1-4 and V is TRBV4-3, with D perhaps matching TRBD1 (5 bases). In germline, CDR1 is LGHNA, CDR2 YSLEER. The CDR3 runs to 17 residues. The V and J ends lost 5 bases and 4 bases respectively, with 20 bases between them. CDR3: CASSERSNRFGNEKLFF. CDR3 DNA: TGCGCCAGCAGCGAAAGAAGTAACAGGTTCGGTAATGAAAAACTGTTTTTT.

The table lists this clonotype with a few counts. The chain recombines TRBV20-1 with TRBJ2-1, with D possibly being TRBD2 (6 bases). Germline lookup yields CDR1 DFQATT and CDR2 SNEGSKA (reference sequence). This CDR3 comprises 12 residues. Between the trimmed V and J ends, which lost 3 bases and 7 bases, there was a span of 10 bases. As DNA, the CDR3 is TGCAGTGCTAGTTCGGGGAGGAATGAGCAGTTCTTC. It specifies CSASSGRNEQFF.

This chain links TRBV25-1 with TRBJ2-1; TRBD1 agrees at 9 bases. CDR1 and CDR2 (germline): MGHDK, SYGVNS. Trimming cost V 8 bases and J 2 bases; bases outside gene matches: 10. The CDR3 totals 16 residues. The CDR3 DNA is TGTGCCAGCTCACTAACAGGGGGCCGAACCTACAATGAGCAGTTCTTC. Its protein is CASSLTGGRTYNEQFF.

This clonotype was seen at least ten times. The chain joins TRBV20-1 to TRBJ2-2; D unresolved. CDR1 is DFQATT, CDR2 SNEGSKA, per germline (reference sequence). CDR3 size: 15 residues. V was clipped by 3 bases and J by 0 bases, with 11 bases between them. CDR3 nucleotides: TGCAGTGCTAGTGGTCGGCAGGCGAACACCGGGGAGCTGTTTTTT. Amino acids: CSASGRQANTGELFF.